The present TCR beta chain was sequenced within a study of blood T cell repertoires in COVID-19. Whole-study context: Sites across the United States, Italy and Spain contributed samples from acute and convalescent COVID-19. PBMCs, B-cell-depleted T cells, or T cells were the source of the cDNA or gDNA that made up the material.

In the source study's methods: Estimation of nucleated cell counts relied on the amplification of reference gene primers. The repertoire was sequenced with immunoSEQ multiplex PCR; TCRdb's copy has only in-frame clones and lacks some. V, J and clone size are taken as reported in that table, and D and trimming were inferred from the DNA itself. This sample yields about 120,000 clones, of which about 80% are seen a single time; about an eighth belongs to the top ten. The CDR3 is 13 amino acids. Losses at the gene ends were 9 bases for V and 4 bases for J; bases not matched to a gene: 6. Germline V gives CDR1 MNHEY, CDR2 SVGAGI.

The chain joins TRBV6-5 to TRBJ2-3; 8 positions match TRBD1. The material sequenced was peripheral blood. This clonotype originated in a man in his sixties with acute or convalescent COVID-19. CDR3 nucleotide sequence: TGTGCCAGTCAGGACAGGGTAGCAGATACGCAGTATTTT. Amino acid sequence: CASQDRVADTQYF.